Following are 5 T cell receptor beta chains from one sample sequenced in a study of blood T cell repertoires in COVID-19. Produced via immunoSEQ multiplex PCR; TCRdb's table is partial and in-frame only. The repertoire holds approximately 300,000 clones, with around 91% as singletons. Input material: peripheral blood. These TCRs come from a woman in her thirties or forties with COVID-19, enrolled during active disease.

This chain uses TRBV14 with TRBJ2-2; no clear D gene. The CDR3 contains 14 residues. V dropped 0 bases and J dropped 1 base, with 3 bases sitting between them. The germline gives CDR1 SGHDN, CDR2 FVKESK. The CDR3 sequence is CASSQDRNTGELFF. The CDR3, as DNA: TGTGCCAGCAGCCAAGACAGGAACACCGGGGAGCTGTTTTTT.

The gene calls are TRBV19 and TRBJ2-3; 8 nucleotides match TRBD2. Germline CDR1 reads LNHDA; CDR2 reads SQIVND (reference sequence). V lost 1 base and J lost 5; bases outside the gene matches: 2. CDR3 length: 14 amino acids. This CDR3 reads CASSIGLAGDTQYF. As DNA, the CDR3 is TGTGCCAGTAGTATAGGGCTAGCGGGAGATACGCAGTATTTT.

The chain joins TRBV5-1 to TRBJ2-5; 9 bases are a match to TRBD2. Trimming cost V 4 bases and J 4 bases; bases outside gene matches: 11. The CDR3 covers 16 residues. Germline V lookup: CDR1 SGHRS, CDR2 YFSETQ. For the CDR3, the DNA is TGCGCCAGCAGCCCCCCCCAAGGAGCGGGGGGAGAGACCCAGTACTTC. Its translation: CASSPPQGAGGETQYF.

This chain joins TRBV5-1 and TRBJ2-3, with TRBD2 identical over 7 bases. Per germline, CDR1 SGHRS and CDR2 YFSETQ. The trim removed 4 bases at V and 2 bases at J, leaving 7 bases unmatched. This CDR3 has 15 amino acids. DNA of the CDR3: TGCGCCAGCAGCGCGACTAGCTTAGTCACAGATACGCAGTATTTT. Its translation is CASSATSLVTDTQYF.

CDR3 bases: TGTGCCAGCAACGTCATCCAGGGGAGACATGGCTACACCTTC. Encoded protein: CASNVIQGRHGYTF. The chain has TRBV11-2 and TRBJ1-2, with a possible D match to TRBD1 (6 bases). With 7 bases removed from V and 6 bases from J, the gap between germline ends came to 18 bases. The CDR3 is 14 amino acids. From germline, CDR1 is SGHAT and CDR2 FQNNGV. The full variable domain, in which reference TRBV11-2 and TRBJ1-2 provide the parts outside the CDR3, is EAGVAQSPRYKIIEKRQSVAFWCNPISGHATLYWYQQILGQGPKLLIQFQNNGVVDDSQLPKDRFSAERLKGVDSTLKIQPAKLEDSAVYLCASNVIQGRHGYTFGSGTRLTVV.